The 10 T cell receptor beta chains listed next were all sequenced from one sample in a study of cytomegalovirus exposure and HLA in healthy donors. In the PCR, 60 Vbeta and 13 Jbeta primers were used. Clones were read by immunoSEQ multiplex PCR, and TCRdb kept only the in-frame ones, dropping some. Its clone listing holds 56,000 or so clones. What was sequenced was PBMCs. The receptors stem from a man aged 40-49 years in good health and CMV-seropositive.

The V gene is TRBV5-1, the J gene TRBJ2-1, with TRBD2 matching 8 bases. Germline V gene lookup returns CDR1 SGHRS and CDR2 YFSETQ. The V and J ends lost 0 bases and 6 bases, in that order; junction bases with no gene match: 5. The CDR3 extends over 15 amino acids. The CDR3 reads CASSLALTSGNEQFF. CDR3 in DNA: TGCGCCAGCAGCTTGGCACTAACTAGCGGCAATGAGCAGTTCTTC.

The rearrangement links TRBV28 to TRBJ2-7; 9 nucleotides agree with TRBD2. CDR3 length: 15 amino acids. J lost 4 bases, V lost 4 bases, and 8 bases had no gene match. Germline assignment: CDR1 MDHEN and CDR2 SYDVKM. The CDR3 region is CASSYLSGRAYEQYF. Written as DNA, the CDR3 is TGTGCCAGCAGTTACCTTAGCGGGAGAGCGTACGAGCAGTACTTC.

The CDR3 sequence is CASSPSRDTDQETQYF. The DNA of the CDR3 is TGTGCCAGCAGTCCCTCTAGGGACACCGACCAAGAGACCCAGTACTTC. This sequence joins TRBV28 and TRBJ2-5, with D possibly matching TRBD1 (6 bases). Trimming left V 5 bases short and J 0 bases short, with 16 bases between. From germline, CDR1 is MDHEN and CDR2 SYDVKM. CDR3 length: 16 residues. The variable domain in full, completed from reference TRBV28 and TRBJ2-5, reads DVKVTQSSRYLVKRTGEKVFLECVQDMDHENMFWYRQDPGLGLRLIYFSYDVKMKEKGDIPEGYSVSREKKERFSLILESASTNQTSMYLCASSPSRDTDQETQYFGPGTRLLVL.

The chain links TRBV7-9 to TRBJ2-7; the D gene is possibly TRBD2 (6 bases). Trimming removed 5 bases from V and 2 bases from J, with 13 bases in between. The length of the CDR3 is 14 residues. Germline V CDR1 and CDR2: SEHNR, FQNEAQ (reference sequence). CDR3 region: CASSDVAEPYEQYF. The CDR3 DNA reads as TGTGCCAGCAGCGACGTAGCGGAGCCCTACGAGCAGTACTTC.

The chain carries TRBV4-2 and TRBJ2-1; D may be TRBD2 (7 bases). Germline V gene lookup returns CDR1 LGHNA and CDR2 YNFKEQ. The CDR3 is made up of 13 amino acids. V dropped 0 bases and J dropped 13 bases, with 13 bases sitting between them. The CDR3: CASSQDLGGLQFF. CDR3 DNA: TGTGCCAGCAGCCAAGATCTGGGGGGGCTTCAGTTCTTC.

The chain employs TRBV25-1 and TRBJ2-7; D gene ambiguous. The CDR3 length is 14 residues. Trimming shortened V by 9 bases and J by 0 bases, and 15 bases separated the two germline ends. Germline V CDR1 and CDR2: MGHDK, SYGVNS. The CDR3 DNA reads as TGTGCCAGTACAAAACAATACCCCTCCTACGAGCAGTACTTC. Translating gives CASTKQYPSYEQYF.

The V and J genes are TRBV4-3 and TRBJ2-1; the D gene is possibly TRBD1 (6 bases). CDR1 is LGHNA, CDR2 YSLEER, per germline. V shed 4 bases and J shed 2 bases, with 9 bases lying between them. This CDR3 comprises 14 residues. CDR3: CASSPGATYNEQFF. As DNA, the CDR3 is TGCGCCAGCAGCCCAGGGGCGACCTACAATGAGCAGTTCTTC.

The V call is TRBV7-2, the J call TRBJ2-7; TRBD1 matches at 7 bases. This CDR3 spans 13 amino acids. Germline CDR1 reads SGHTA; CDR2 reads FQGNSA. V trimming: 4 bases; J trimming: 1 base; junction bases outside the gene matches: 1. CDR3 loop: CASSWDRSYEQYF. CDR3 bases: TGTGCCAGCAGCTGGGACAGATCCTACGAGCAGTACTTC.

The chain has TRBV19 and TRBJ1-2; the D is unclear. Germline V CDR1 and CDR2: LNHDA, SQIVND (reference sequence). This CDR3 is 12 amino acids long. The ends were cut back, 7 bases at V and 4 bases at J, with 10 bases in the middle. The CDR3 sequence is CASTAAGYGYTF. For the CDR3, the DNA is TGTGCCAGTACGGCGGCGGGCTATGGCTACACCTTC.

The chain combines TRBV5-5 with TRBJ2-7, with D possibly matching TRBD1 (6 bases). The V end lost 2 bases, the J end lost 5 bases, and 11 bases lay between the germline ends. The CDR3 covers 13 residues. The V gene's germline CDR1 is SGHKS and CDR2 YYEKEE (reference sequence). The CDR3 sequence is CASSLQGSHEQYF. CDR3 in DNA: TGTGCCAGCAGCTTACAGGGTTCCCACGAGCAGTACTTC.